Described below is a single TCR beta chain sequence and its context. The data are from a study of cytomegalovirus exposure and HLA in healthy donors. The study ran its PCR with 60 Vbeta and 13 Jbeta primers. Here immunoSEQ multiplex PCR was the method, and the copy in TCRdb shows in-frame clones only, minus some. The table records fewer than 120,000 clones, 86% of them present only once. Germline V CDR1 and CDR2: MNHEY, SVGAGI. V shed 8 bases and J 6 bases; nucleotides not matched to a gene: 4. The CDR3 sequence is 12 residues long. The rearrangement uses TRBV6-5 and TRBJ2-1, with 7 nucleotides matching TRBD1. What was sequenced was PBMCs. The clonotype was recovered from a middle-aged man in good health and CMV-seronegative. As DNA, the CDR3 is TGTGCCAGCGGAAGGACAGGCAATGAGCAGTTCTTC. Its protein is CASGRTGNEQFF.